A single sample gave rise to the 7 T cell receptor beta chains below, sequenced in a study of cytomegalovirus exposure and HLA in healthy donors. Use of 60 Vbeta and 13 Jbeta primers characterized the PCR. Method: immunoSEQ multiplex PCR; TCRdb's copy keeps in-frame clones and lacks some. Of roughly 150,000 clones listed, 80% are singletons. Sequencing was carried out using PBMCs. The receptors derive from a female donor in good health and CMV-seronegative.

The chain joins TRBV6-6 to TRBJ2-7, with 13 bases matching TRBD2. V lost 7 bases and J lost 4; bases outside the gene matches: 10. Germline V CDR1 and CDR2: MNHNY, SVGAGI (reference sequence). This CDR3 spans 16 amino acids. In DNA form, the CDR3 reads TGTGCCAGCACGCGGACTAGCGGGAGTCAGTCTTACGAGCAGTACTTC. It is translated as CASTRTSGSQSYEQYF.

This clone was observed once. The junction departs from the called germline gene at one end, perhaps through a read error. This chain links TRBV6-1 with TRBJ1-5; D is possibly TRBD1 (5 bases). This CDR3 has 14 amino acids. Per germline, CDR1 MNHNS and CDR2 SASEGT. This CDR3 reads CASSDTGGRQPHHF. The CDR3 DNA is TGTGCCAGCAGTGATACGGGGGGAAGGCAGCCCCATCATTTT.

The V call is TRBV2, the J call TRBJ1-4; TRBD1 matches 7 bases. The CDR3 is 13 residues long. The junction had 7 bases not matched to a gene; V was cut back by 5 bases and J by 10 bases. CDR1 and CDR2 (germline): SNHLY, FYNNEI. CDR3 nucleotides: TGTGCCAGCAGTCAAATCGGGACAGTAAAACTGTTTTTT. It codes for CASSQIGTVKLFF.

The count of this clone is one. The rearrangement joins TRBV28 to TRBJ1-4; D is possibly TRBD1 (5 bases). This CDR3 is built from 13 residues. The V end lost 6 bases, the J end lost 8 bases, and 13 bases lay between the germline ends. Germline loops: CDR1 MDHEN, CDR2 SYDVKM. The CDR3 loop is CASRSGGEEKLFF. DNA of the CDR3: TGTGCCAGCAGGTCGGGGGGAGAGGAAAAACTGTTTTTT.

The chain carries TRBV6-1 and TRBJ1-2, with TRBD1 as a possible D gene (5 bases). The germline V gene encodes CDR1 MNHNS and CDR2 SASEGT. Trimming removed 7 bases from V and 9 bases from J, with 21 bases in between. There are 14 residues in the CDR3. CDR3 amino acids: CASKALLGRGSYTF. CDR3 bases: TGTGCCAGCAAGGCCCTACTCGGGAGGGGTAGCTACACCTTC.

This clone was counted a few times. This chain uses TRBV5-1 with TRBJ1-1; D unclear. V lost 3 bases and J lost 0, with 6 bases in between. Germline loops: CDR1 SGHRS, CDR2 YFSETQ. The CDR3 is 13 residues long. For the CDR3, the DNA is TGCGCCAGCAGCTCTACGGTGAACACTGAAGCTTTCTTT. It specifies CASSSTVNTEAFF. The variable domain in full, with the rest retrieved from reference TRBV5-1 and TRBJ1-1, is KAGVTQTPRYLIKTRGQQVTLSCSPISGHRSVSWYQQTPGQGLQFLFEYFSETQRNKGNFPGRFSGRQFSNSRSEMNVSTLELGDSALYLCASSSTVNTEAFFGQGTRLTVV.

The chain combines TRBV4-1 with TRBJ2-1; 10 bases are a match to TRBD2. The length of the CDR3 is 20 residues. Per germline, CDR1 MGHRA and CDR2 YSYEKL. The V and J ends lost 0 bases and 3 bases, in that order; junction bases with no gene match: 14. In nucleotides, the CDR3 is TGCGCCAGCAGCCAAGAGGCCGTCTCCGTAGCGGGGGGCATCTACAATGAGCAGTTCTTC. Translation gives CASSQEAVSVAGGIYNEQFF.